The rows below give T cell receptor beta chains drawn from one sample of a study of blood T cell repertoires in COVID-19. TCRdb's table, derived via immunoSEQ multiplex PCR, lists solely in-frame clones and lacks some. The sample contains some 25,000 clones, more than 70% of which appear only once. Sequenced sample: peripheral blood. These receptors all stem from a human donor in a cohort sampled during active COVID-19. The CDR3 runs from the conserved cysteine through the conserved F or W. D genes are given only for firm matches. Some rows mark clone size as missing; the rest say once, few, many or name a class of expanded clone.

abundance	v_gene	j_gene	d_gene	CDR3nt	CDR3aa
large	TRBV5-1	TRBJ2-7	TRBD2	TGCGCCAGCAGCTTCCCGGGGGGGACCTACGAGCAGTACTTC	CASSFPGGTYEQYF
-	TRBV29-1	TRBJ1-1	TRBD1	TGCAGCGGGACAGGGACCCTAATGAACACTGAAGCTTTCTTT	CSGTGTLMNTEAFF
-	TRBV9	TRBJ2-2	TRBD2	TGTGCCAGCAGCGCCGGGGGGACTAGGTATGGGGAGCTGTTTTTT	CASSAGGTRYGELFF
-	TRBV2	TRBJ2-3	-	TGTGCCAGCAGTATAAGAAGGGTGGGCGGCGGGGCCTCCACAGATACGCAGTATTTT	CASSIRRVGGGASTDTQYF
-	TRBV2	TRBJ1-6	-	TGTGCCAGCAGGAACTCCGGGGGAAAGAATTCACCCCTCCACTTT	CASRNSGGKNSPLHF
once	TRBV19	TRBJ1-5	-	TGTGCCAGTAGTATAGATGATGAGGTTGGGCAGCCCCAGCATTTT	CASSIDDEVGQPQHF
-	TRBV6-2/TRBV6-3	TRBJ2-7	-	TGTGCCAGCAGTCCCCCTAGGTACGAGCAGTACTTC	CASSPPRYEQYF
-	TRBV5-1	TRBJ1-4	-	TGCGCCAGCAGACCCCAGGGAGCGGGGGGTGAAAAACTGTTTTTT	CASRPQGAGGEKLFF
medium-sized	TRBV5-4	TRBJ1-1	-	TGTGCCAGCAGCTTACAAAGGGGCACTGAAGCTTTCTTT	CASSLQRGTEAFF
-	TRBV2	TRBJ2-3	-	TGTGCCAGCAGTGCCAGGGTTACAGATACGCAGTATTTT	CASSARVTDTQYF
once	TRBV28	TRBJ1-2	-	TGTGCCAGCAGTTCCCGTATGACAGGACCTAACTATGGCTACACCTTC	CASSSRMTGPNYGYTF
-	TRBV5-3	TRBJ1-4	TRBD1	TGTGCCAGAAGCGCCGGGACAGGGGCCGGTAGTAATGAAAAACTGTTTTTT	CARSAGTGAGSNEKLFF
-	TRBV5-1	TRBJ2-3	TRBD2	TGCGCCAGCAGCTTGGCCGGGACTAGCGGTCCCACAGATACGCAGTATTTT	CASSLAGTSGPTDTQYF
-	TRBV18	TRBJ2-7	TRBD1	TGTGCCAGCTCACCAAGGCCAGGGGGTGACTACGAGCAGTACTTC	CASSPRPGGDYEQYF
-	TRBV5-8	TRBJ2-4	-	TGTGCCAGCAGCCCTATTAAGGGGGGGGGTATAGCCAAAAACATTCAGTACTTC	CASSPIKGGGIAKNIQYF